This T cell receptor beta chain comes out of a study of shared T cell receptors in the human thymus. CDR1 and CDR2 (germline): LNHDA, SQIVND (reference sequence). Trimming removed 3 bases at V and 0 bases at J, with 12 bases between. The CDR3 covers 16 residues. This clone was seen only a few times. Using immunoSEQ multiplex PCR, the repertoire was profiled, and TCRdb retains in-frame clones only, with some absent. The repertoire holds 630,000 or so clones, with about 87% as singletons. Another study also made use of these data, one on human thymus T cells.

This chain uses TRBV19 with TRBJ2-1; D gene uncertain. The sample was thymocytes. This receptor was identified in a boy younger than two with a congenital heart defect. Written as DNA, the CDR3 is TGTGCCAGTAGTATGGTCGCCGCCAGCTCCTACAATGAGCAGTTCTTC. The encoded protein is CASSMVAASSYNEQFF. Drawing the rest from reference TRBV19 and TRBJ2-1, the complete variable domain is DGGITQSPKYLFRKEGQNVTLSCEQNLNHDAMYWYRQDPGQGLRLIYYSQIVNDFQKGDIAEGYSVSREKKESFPLTVTSAQKNPTAFYLCASSMVAASSYNEQFFGPGTRLTVL.